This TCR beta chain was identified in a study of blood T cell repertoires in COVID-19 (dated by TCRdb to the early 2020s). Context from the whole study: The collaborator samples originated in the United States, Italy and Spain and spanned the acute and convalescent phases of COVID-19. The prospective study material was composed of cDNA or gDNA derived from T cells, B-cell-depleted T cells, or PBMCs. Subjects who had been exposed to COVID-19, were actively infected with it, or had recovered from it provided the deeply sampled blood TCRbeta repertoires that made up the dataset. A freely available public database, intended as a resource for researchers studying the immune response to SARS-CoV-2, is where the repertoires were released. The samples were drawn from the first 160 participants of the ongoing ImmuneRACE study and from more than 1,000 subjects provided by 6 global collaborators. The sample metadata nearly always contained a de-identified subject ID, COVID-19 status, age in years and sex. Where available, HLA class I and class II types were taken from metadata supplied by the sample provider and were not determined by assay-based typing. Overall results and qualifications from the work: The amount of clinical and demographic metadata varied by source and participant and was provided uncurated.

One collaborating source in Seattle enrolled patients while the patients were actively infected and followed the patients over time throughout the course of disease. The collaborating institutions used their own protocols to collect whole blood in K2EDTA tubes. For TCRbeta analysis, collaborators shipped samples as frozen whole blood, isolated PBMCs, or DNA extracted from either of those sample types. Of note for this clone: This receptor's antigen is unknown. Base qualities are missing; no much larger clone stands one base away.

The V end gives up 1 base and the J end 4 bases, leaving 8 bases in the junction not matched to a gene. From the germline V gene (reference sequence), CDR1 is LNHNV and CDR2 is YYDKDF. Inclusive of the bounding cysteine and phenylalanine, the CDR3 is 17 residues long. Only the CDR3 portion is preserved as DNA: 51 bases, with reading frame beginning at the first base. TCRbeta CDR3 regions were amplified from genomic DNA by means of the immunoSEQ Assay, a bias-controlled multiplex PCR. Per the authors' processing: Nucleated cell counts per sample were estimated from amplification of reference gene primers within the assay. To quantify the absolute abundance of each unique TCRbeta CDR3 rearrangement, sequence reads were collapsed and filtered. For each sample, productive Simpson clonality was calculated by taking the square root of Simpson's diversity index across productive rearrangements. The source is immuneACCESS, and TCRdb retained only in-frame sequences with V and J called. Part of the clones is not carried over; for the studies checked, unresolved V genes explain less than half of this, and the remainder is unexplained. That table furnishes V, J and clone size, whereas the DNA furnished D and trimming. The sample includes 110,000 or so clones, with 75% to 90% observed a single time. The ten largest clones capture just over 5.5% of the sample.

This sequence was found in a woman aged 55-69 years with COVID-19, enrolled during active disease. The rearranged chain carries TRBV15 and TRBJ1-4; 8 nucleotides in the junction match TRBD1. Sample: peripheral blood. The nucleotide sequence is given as TGTGCCACCAGCAGAGCAGGACAGGGCCAAGTTAATGAAAAACTGTTTTTT. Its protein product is CATSRAGQGQVNEKLFF. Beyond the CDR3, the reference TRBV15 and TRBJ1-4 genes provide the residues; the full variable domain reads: DAMVIQNPRYQVTQFGKPVTLSCSQTLNHNVMYWYQQKSSQAPKLLFHYYDKDFNNEADTPDNFQSRRPNTSFCFLDIRSPGLGDTAMYLCATSRAGQGQVNEKLFFGSGTQLSVL.